The TCR beta chain described here comes from a study of vaccination and CD4 T cells after COVID-19. Noted treatment: roughly ten-day PBMC culture with coronavirus spike peptide pools or control peptides (ViraFEST assay). Antigen-specific T cell expansion with peptide pools preceded TCR sequencing in the ViraFEST approach. Germline V gene sequence: CDR1 SGHTA, CDR2 FQGNSA. J lost 3 bases, V lost 6 bases, and 18 bases had no gene match. The CDR3 covers 19 residues. Researchers used the Oncomine TCR Beta short-read assay to sequence DNA from cultured CD4+ T cells. From the PCR reads, TCRdb called clonotypes with MiXCR, one entry per CDR3 protein. This table has thousands of distinct CDR3 sequences, 65% to 70% appearing once. A remark on this clonotype: Its antigen is as yet unknown.

Findings of the study overall: The great majority, 304 of 307 vaccine-specific clones, proved spike mono-reactive in convalescent patients.

The rearrangement links TRBV7-2 to TRBJ2-3; 10 bases are shared with TRBD2. The sequenced sample consisted of CD4+ T cells from blood, cultured in vitro. This receptor was taken from a human donor who had recovered from COVID-19. The CDR3 reads CASSYRISGRYGRTDTQYF. The CDR3 bases are TGTGCCAGCAGTTATCGCATTAGCGGGAGGTACGGTCGGACAGATACGCAGTATTTT.